The present entry profiles one T cell receptor (beta chain) with its context. This CDR3 spans 15 amino acids. Germline lookup yields CDR1 SGHAT and CDR2 FQNNGV. Deletions cut 5 bases from V and 5 bases from J, with 18 bases between. These data are taken from a study of shared T cell receptors in the human thymus. The protocol was immunoSEQ multiplex PCR, while the TCRdb copy is restricted to in-frame clones and leaves out a portion. The sample includes 55,000 to 75,000 clones, nearly 95% of them seen just once. The sequenced material came from thymocytes. The clonotype originates from a human donor. V usage is TRBV11-2 and J usage is TRBJ1-1; D is undetermined. This CDR3 reads CASSHLQSWGTEAFF. In DNA, the CDR3 is TGTGCCAGCAGCCACCTACAATCTTGGGGTACTGAAGCTTTCTTT.